The rows below give T cell receptor beta chains drawn from one sample of a study of CD8 T cells in Susac syndrome. Via MiXCR, TCRdb re-called the immunoSEQ multiplex PCR reads, giving one row per CDR3 protein. The table shows about 150,000 distinct CDR3 sequences, with around 95% occurring only once. Specimen: CD8+ T cells from PBMCs. The source of these receptors is a human donor with multiple sclerosis. Each CDR3 is given with its conserved first and last residue. A D gene is named only where the DNA matches it firmly. Rows may omit the clone size; those that give it use once, few, many or a size class.

TRBJ1-2 TRBD1 NA TRBV30 CAWSPPTGVHGYTF TGTGCCTGGAGCCCCCCGACAGGGGTCCATGGCTACACCTTC
TRBJ1-2 TRBD1 NA TRBV28 CASRTGYDGYTF TGTGCCAGCAGGACAGGGTATGATGGCTACACCTTC
TRBJ2-7 NA NA TRBV20-1 CSARPTGRGWSEQYF TGCAGTGCTAGGCCGACCGGGCGGGGTTGGTCCGAGCAGTACTTC
TRBJ2-1 NA NA TRBV29-1 CSVGAEGPYNEQFF TGCAGCGTTGGGGCGGAGGGGCCCTACAATGAGCAGTTCTTC
TRBJ2-1 NA NA TRBV9 CASSVDGNEQFF TGTGCCAGCAGCGTAGATGGGAATGAGCAGTTCTTC
TRBJ1-2 NA NA TRBV9 CASSVDSSRRDGYTF TGTGCCAGCAGCGTAGACAGCTCCCGCAGGGATGGCTACACCTTC
TRBJ1-2 NA once TRBV7-9 CASSLVTGKASYTF TGTGCCAGCAGCTTAGTTACGGGGAAGGCTTCTTACACCTTC
TRBJ1-6 NA NA TRBV6-2/TRBV6-3 CASSYFGEGSPLHF TGTGCCAGCAGTTACTTTGGGGAAGGTTCACCCCTCCACTTT
TRBJ2-3 TRBD1 NA TRBV7-9 CASSFFRPGQISSDTQYF TGTGCCAGCAGCTTTTTCCGACCGGGACAGATTTCCTCAGATACGCAGTATTTT
TRBJ1-2 NA NA TRBV6-5 CASSYSLPGQGRSAGYTF TGTGCCAGCAGTTACTCCCTACCTGGACAAGGTCGTTCCGCTGGCTACACCTTC
TRBJ1-1 TRBD1 NA TRBV7-8 CASSLKQGARMNTEAFF TGTGCCAGCAGCTTAAAACAGGGGGCTCGTATGAACACTGAAGCTTTCTTT
TRBJ1-6 NA NA TRBV27 CASTHPGGPLHF TGTGCCAGCACTCATCCCGGGGGACCTCTCCACTTT
TRBJ2-4 NA NA TRBV19 CASTSANIQYF TGTGCCAGCACTTCTGCGAACATTCAGTACTTC
TRBJ2-3 TRBD1 NA TRBV30 CAWSEGASTDTQYF TGTGCCTGGAGTGAGGGGGCTAGCACAGATACGCAGTATTTT
TRBJ1-2 TRBD1 NA TRBV2 CATSTGPNGYTF TGTGCCACCTCGACAGGGCCAAATGGCTACACCTTC
TRBJ2-1 TRBD2 NA TRBV9 CASSGREDYNEQFF TGTGCCAGCAGCGGGCGGGAGGATTACAATGAGCAGTTCTTC
TRBJ2-1 NA NA TRBV2 CASTGGYGYNEQFF TGTGCCAGCACCGGGGGATACGGCTACAATGAGCAGTTCTTC
TRBJ1-1 NA few TRBV19 CASSVTENTEAFF TGTGCCAGTAGTGTCACGGAGAACACTGAAGCTTTCTTT
TRBJ1-4 NA NA TRBV9 CASSVGRAVWEEKLFF TGTGCCAGCAGCGTAGGCAGGGCCGTTTGGGAAGAAAAACTGTTTTTT
TRBJ2-3 TRBD2 NA TRBV2 CASTKRLAGDTQYF TGTGCCAGCACTAAAAGACTAGCGGGAGATACGCAGTATTTT
TRBJ2-2 NA NA TRBV6-6 CASSYLLGSGELFF TGTGCCAGCAGTTACCTACTAGGATCCGGGGAGCTGTTTTTT
TRBJ2-3 TRBD1 NA TRBV4-1 CASSQVRGRSTDTQYF TGCGCCAGCAGCCAAGTTAGGGGGCGTAGCACAGATACGCAGTATTTT
TRBJ2-2 NA NA TRBV13 CASNSRTGELFF TGTGCCAGCAACTCTCGGACCGGGGAGCTGTTTTTT
TRBJ1-2 NA NA TRBV30 CAWNSENMNYGYTF TGTGCCTGGAATTCCGAAAACATGAACTATGGCTACACCTTC
TRBJ2-7 NA NA TRBV25-1 CASSGGEQYF TGTGCCAGCAGTGGGGGAGAGCAGTACTTC
TRBJ2-7 NA once TRBV29-1 CSVESGGYEQYF TGCAGCGTTGAGTCCGGGGGATACGAGCAGTACTTC
TRBJ2-3 NA NA TRBV9 CASSVAGFTDTQYF TGTGCCAGCAGCGTAGCGGGCTTCACAGATACGCAGTATTTT
TRBJ1-2 NA NA TRBV29-1 CSVEGGGAGPPNIYGYTF TGCAGCGTTGAAGGAGGAGGGGCCGGGCCCCCTAATATCTATGGCTACACCTTC
TRBJ2-5 NA NA TRBV4-1 CASSQRTTEETQYF TGCGCCAGCAGCCAAAGGACTACCGAAGAGACCCAGTACTTC
TRBJ2-5 NA once TRBV25-1 CATRRGETQYF TGTGCCACCAGGCGAGGAGAGACCCAGTACTTC
TRBJ2-1 NA NA TRBV14 CASSQLYNEQFF TGTGCCAGCAGCCAACTTTACAATGAGCAGTTCTTC
TRBJ2-2 NA NA TRBV12-3/TRBV12-4 CASTQGTGELFF TGTGCCAGCACCCAGGGAACCGGGGAGCTGTTTTTT
TRBJ2-7 NA few TRBV27 CASSPGLNEQYF TGTGCCAGCAGTCCAGGGTTAAACGAGCAGTACTTC
TRBJ1-1 NA NA TRBV30 CAWAHGREAFF TGTGCCTGGGCCCATGGCAGGGAAGCTTTCTTT
TRBJ2-5 NA NA TRBV3-1 CASSQKGILHETQYF TGTGCCAGCAGCCAGAAGGGGATCCTCCATGAGACCCAGTACTTC
TRBJ2-5 NA NA TRBV27 CASSPGLRRTQYF TGTGCCAGCAGTCCGGGACTGCGAAGGACCCAGTACTTC
TRBJ1-6 NA NA TRBV5-1 CASSLGDVRVSPLHF TGCGCCAGCAGCTTGGGGGACGTGCGTGTGTCACCCCTCCACTTT
TRBJ1-6 TRBD1 NA TRBV9 CASSAAGQAGSPLHF TGTGCCAGCAGCGCAGCGGGACAGGCGGGATCACCCCTCCACTTT
TRBJ2-3 TRBD2 NA TRBV9 CASSSGLAGSADTQYF TGTGCCAGCAGTTCGGGACTAGCGGGGAGCGCAGATACGCAGTATTTT
TRBJ2-1 TRBD2 NA TRBV6-4 CASSDWGVAWRWTSHNEQFF TGTGCCAGCAGTGACTGGGGGGTCGCGTGGCGCTGGACTAGCCACAATGAGCAGTTCTTC
TRBJ2-7 NA NA TRBV9 CASSPSQGSVNIHEQYF TGTGCCAGCAGCCCCAGTCAAGGTTCGGTAAATATCCACGAGCAGTACTTC
TRBJ2-1 NA NA TRBV6-6 CASTPSYNEQFF TGTGCCAGCACGCCCAGCTACAATGAGCAGTTCTTC